This passage covers 15 T cell receptor beta chains from one sample sequenced in a study of control samples from healthy donors and cancer patients. Measured with immunoSEQ multiplex PCR; TCRdb has only the in-frame clones, and not every one. This table holds approximately 87,000 clones, around 83% found once. What was sequenced was blood. These receptors all stem from a woman in her forties or fifties in good health.

The genes are TRBV28 and TRBJ2-7; D gene unclear. Trimming removed 5 bases from V and 2 bases from J, with 16 bases in between. The CDR3 totals 15 residues. Looked up from germline, CDR1 is MDHEN and CDR2 is SYDVKM. The CDR3 loop is CASSTIGLTTYEQYF. Here the CDR3 DNA reads TGTGCCAGCAGTACCATTGGGCTAACGACCTACGAGCAGTACTTC.

The chain has TRBV2 and TRBJ2-7; a weak D match, TRBD1 (6 bases). V shed 9 bases and J shed 2 bases, with 11 bases lying between them. This CDR3 is built from 12 residues. Germline V gene data show CDR1 as SNHLY and CDR2 as FYNNEI. The CDR3 here is CASGQLAYEQYF. The CDR3 bases are TGTGCCAGTGGACAGCTTGCCTACGAGCAGTACTTC. Complete variable domain (other parts from reference TRBV2 and TRBJ2-7): EPEVTQTPSHQVTQMGQEVILRCVPISNHLYFYWYRQILGQKVEFLVSFYNNEISEKSEIFDDQFSVERPDGSNFTLKIRSTKLEDSAMYFCASGQLAYEQYFGPGTRLTVT.

CDR3 protein: CASSSREGGNTEAFF. The CDR3 DNA follows: TGCGCCAGCAGCTCCCGGGAAGGTGGAAATACTGAAGCTTTCTTT. V usage is TRBV5-1 and J usage is TRBJ1-1, with D hard to call. Per the germline V gene, CDR1 is SGHRS and CDR2 is YFSETQ. CDR3 size: 15 residues. Trimming shortened V by 3 bases and J by 5 bases, and 17 bases separated the two germline ends. Looking up the rest from reference TRBV5-1 and TRBJ1-1 gives the full variable domain: KAGVTQTPRYLIKTRGQQVTLSCSPISGHRSVSWYQQTPGQGLQFLFEYFSETQRNKGNFPGRFSGRQFSNSRSEMNVSTLELGDSALYLCASSSREGGNTEAFFGQGTRLTVV.

The chain carries TRBV7-2 and TRBJ2-5, with TRBD2 matching over 8 bases. Per germline, CDR1 SGHTA and CDR2 FQGNSA. Trimming removed 5 bases from V and 5 bases from J; junction bases left unmatched: 7. The CDR3 sequence is 14 residues long. The CDR3 reads CASSPGGGMETQYF. In DNA, the CDR3 is TGTGCCAGCAGCCCGGGAGGGGGAATGGAGACCCAGTACTTC. The full variable domain, rest sourced from reference TRBV7-2 and TRBJ2-5, is GAGVSQSPSNKVTEKGKDVELRCDPISGHTALYWYRQSLGQGLEFLIYFQGNSAPDKSGLPSDRFSAERTGGSVSTLTIQRTQQEDSAVYLCASSPGGGMETQYFGPGTRLLVL.

This clone showed up just once. The V and J genes are TRBV7-8 and TRBJ2-5; 12 nucleotides match TRBD2. J was trimmed by 4 bases and V by 5 bases; bases with no gene match: 11. Germline CDR1 reads SGHVS; CDR2 reads FQNEAQ. The CDR3 length is 17 residues. CDR3 residues: CASSEGRLAGVGETQYF. The CDR3 coding sequence is TGTGCCAGCAGCGAAGGACGACTAGCGGGAGTTGGAGAGACCCAGTACTTC.

This clone was counted ten times or more. The J gene is TRBJ1-5, the V gene TRBV19, with 9 bases identical to TRBD1. Per germline, CDR1 LNHDA and CDR2 SQIVND (reference sequence). Trimming took 2 bases from V and 5 from J; bases not matched to a gene: 4. CDR3 length: 15 amino acids. The DNA of the CDR3 is TGTGCCAGTAGTATAACAGGGGGCAGGGATCAGCCCCAGCATTTT. Residues: CASSITGGRDQPQHF.

The J gene is TRBJ1-1, the V gene TRBV7-9; possibly TRBD1 for D (6 bases). CDR3 length: 16 amino acids. Per the germline V gene, CDR1 is SEHNR and CDR2 is FQNEAQ (reference sequence). The V gene lost 1 base and the J gene lost 1 base, with 13 bases spanning the gap. The CDR3 sequence is CASSLGGQGRNTEAFF. The CDR3 DNA sequence: TGTGCCAGCAGCTTAGGGGGGCAGGGGAGGAACACTGAAGCTTTCTTT.

This clone was seen a few times. The junction does not match germline at one end; this may be a read error. The chain employs TRBV18 and TRBJ2-2; the D gene could be TRBD1 or TRBD2 (5 bases each). This CDR3 comprises 16 residues. Germline V lookup: CDR1 KGHSH, CDR2 LQKENI. CDR3 region: CASSPQDGANTGELFF. The CDR3, as DNA: TGTGCCAGCTCGCCACAGGACGGGGCGAACACCGGGGAGCTGTTTTTT.

The gene calls are TRBV12-3 or TRBV12-4 and TRBJ2-5; 7 nucleotides match TRBD1. After removal of 6 bases from V and 1 base from J, the junction contained 2 bases not matched to a gene. The CDR3 has 13 residues. The CDR3 sequence is CASRWTGQETQYF. The CDR3 DNA reads TGTGCCAGCAGATGGACAGGCCAAGAGACCCAGTACTTC.

The chain carries TRBV19 and TRBJ2-2, with D unresolved. CDR3 length: 11 amino acids. Trimming cost V 3 bases and J 8 bases, with 4 bases left between them. Germline V gene lookup returns CDR1 LNHDA and CDR2 SQIVND (reference sequence). The CDR3 DNA reads as TGTGCCAGTAGTATCGCAGGGGAGCTGTTTTTT. This encodes CASSIAGELFF.

The chain couples TRBV4-3 to TRBJ2-3, with a tentative D call TRBD1 (6 bases). The V end was cut by 3 bases, the J end by 6 bases, with 13 bases between. Germline CDR1 is LGHNA and CDR2 is YSLEER. The CDR3 is made up of 14 amino acids. The CDR3 DNA is TGCGCCAGCAGCCACCGACAGGTGGCGGATACGCAGTATTTT. This codes for CASSHRQVADTQYF.

This chain uses TRBV9 with TRBJ1-6; the match to TRBD1 covers 7 bases. The CDR3 is made up of 12 amino acids. Germline V CDR1 and CDR2: SGDLS, YYNGEE. The V segment lost 3 bases and the J segment 11 bases; nucleotides outside the gene matches: 2. CDR3 DNA sequence: TGTGCCAGCAGCGCTCAGGGGGCACCCCTCCACTTT. It encodes CASSAQGAPLHF.

The V and J genes are TRBV29-1 and TRBJ1-5; 9 bases agree with TRBD1. The length of the CDR3 is 13 residues. V lost 4 bases, J lost 6 bases, and 4 bases stayed unmatched. Germline V gene data show CDR1 as SQVTM and CDR2 as ANQGSEA. The CDR3: CSVAYRGPQPQHF. CDR3 nucleotides: TGCAGCGTTGCTTACAGGGGGCCTCAGCCCCAGCATTTT.

The V call is TRBV5-6, the J call TRBJ1-2; D is undetermined. The CDR3 runs 11 residues. The V gene lost 3 bases and the J gene lost 5 bases, with 5 bases spanning the gap. Germline CDR1 and CDR2: SGHDT and YYEEEE. The CDR3 is CASSSQYGYTF. The CDR3 coding sequence is TGTGCCAGCAGCTCCCAATATGGCTACACCTTC. The variable domain in full, completed from reference TRBV5-6 and TRBJ1-2, reads DAGVTQSPTHLIKTRGQQVTLRCSPKSGHDTVSWYQQALGQGPQFIFQYYEEEERQRGNFPDRFSGHQFPNYSSELNVNALLLGDSALYLCASSSQYGYTFGSGTRLTVV.

This sequence joins TRBV7-9 and TRBJ1-4; 7 bases are a match to TRBD1. Germline V lookup: CDR1 SEHNR, CDR2 FQNEAQ (reference sequence). The ends lost 10 bases at V and 10 bases at J; junction bases unmatched: 12. This CDR3 has 13 amino acids. DNA for the CDR3: TGTGCCACCGGACAGGATTGGGTTGGAAAACTGTTTTTT. Encoded protein: CATGQDWVGKLFF.